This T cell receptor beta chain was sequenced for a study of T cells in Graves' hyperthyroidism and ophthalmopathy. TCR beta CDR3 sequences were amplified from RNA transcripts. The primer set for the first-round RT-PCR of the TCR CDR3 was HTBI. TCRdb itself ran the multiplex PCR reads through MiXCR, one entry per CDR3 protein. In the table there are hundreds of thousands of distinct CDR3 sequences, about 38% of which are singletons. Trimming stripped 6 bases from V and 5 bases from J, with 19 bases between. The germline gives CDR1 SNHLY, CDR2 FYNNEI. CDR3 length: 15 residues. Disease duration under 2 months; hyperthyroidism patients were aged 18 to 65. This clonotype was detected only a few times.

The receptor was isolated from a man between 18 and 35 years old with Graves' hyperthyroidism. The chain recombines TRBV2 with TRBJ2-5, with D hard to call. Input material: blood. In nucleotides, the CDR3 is TGTGCCAGCAGCCAAGATACACACTCCTTCGAGACCCAGTACTTC. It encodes CASSQDTHSFETQYF.